These 6 T cell receptor beta chains originate from one sample sequenced in a study of blood T cell repertoires in COVID-19. The table came from immunoSEQ multiplex PCR; TCRdb's copy has only in-frame clones and leaves some out. Among around 200,000 clones listed, 86% were seen once. The sequenced material came from PBMCs or T cells enriched from blood (not recorded which). Receptors were obtained from a woman in her forties or fifties in a cohort exposed to, infected with or recovered from COVID-19 (not recorded which).

The chain links TRBV2 to TRBJ1-5; unclear D gene. Trimming stripped 2 bases from V and 4 bases from J, with 3 bases between. This CDR3 is 12 amino acids long. Germline V gene lookup returns CDR1 SNHLY and CDR2 FYNNEI. CDR3 nucleotide sequence: TGTGCCAGCAGTGAACAAAATCAGCCCCAGCATTTT. Translation gives CASSEQNQPQHF.

Details on this clone: The sample holds other DNA sequences that translate to the same CDR3. CDR3 DNA sequence: TGCGCCAGCAGCTCATCCGGGACAGGAAGATACGAGCAGTACTTC. It codes for CASSSSGTGRYEQYF. This chain connects TRBV5-1 to TRBJ2-7, with 8 bases fitting TRBD1. Unmatched junction bases numbered 9, after V lost 3 bases and J lost 4 bases. Germline V CDR1 and CDR2: SGHRS, YFSETQ. The CDR3 sequence is 15 residues long.

The rearrangement joins TRBV7-8 to TRBJ2-1; 8 positions match TRBD1. The J segment lost 8 bases and the V segment lost 8 bases, leaving 17 bases of the junction unmatched. The germline gives CDR1 SGHVS, CDR2 FQNEAQ. This CDR3 comprises 16 residues. CDR3 sequence (DNA): TGTGCCAGCTACCCGGTCGGACAGGGAAGCCCCTATGAGCAGTTCTTC. Protein sequence: CASYPVGQGSPYEQFF.

The chain joins TRBV3-1 (or the pseudogene TRBV3-2) to TRBJ2-3, with 13 bases matching TRBD2. The V segment lost 2 bases and the J segment 1 base; nucleotides outside the gene matches: 6. Germline CDR1 is LGHDT and CDR2 is YNNKEL (reference sequence). The CDR3 contains 18 residues. As DNA, the CDR3 is TGTGCCAGCAGCCAAATGACTAGCGGGGGGAAGCGCACAGATACGCAGTATTTT. Its translation is CASSQMTSGGKRTDTQYF.

This clone was recorded once. V usage is TRBV4-2 and J usage is TRBJ2-1; 7 bases fit TRBD2. This CDR3 is built from 16 residues. Trimming removed 0 bases from V and 3 bases from J; junction bases left unmatched: 5. The germline V gene encodes CDR1 LGHNA and CDR2 YNFKEQ. This CDR3 is CASSQDTGLDYNEQFF. In nucleotides, the CDR3 is TGTGCCAGCAGCCAAGATACAGGACTAGACTACAATGAGCAGTTCTTC.

This chain links TRBV7-8 with TRBJ1-3, with D possibly TRBD1 on 6 matching bases. Trimming stripped 5 bases from V and 6 bases from J, with 14 bases between. The CDR3 is 14 amino acids. Germline V gene sequence: CDR1 SGHVS, CDR2 FQNEAQ. CDR3 region: CASSPTGKVNTIYF. CDR3 DNA sequence: TGTGCCAGCAGCCCTACAGGGAAGGTAAACACCATATATTTT. The variable domain in full, with the rest retrieved from reference TRBV7-8 and TRBJ1-3, is GAGVSQSPRYKVAKRGQDVALRCDPISGHVSLFWYQQALGQGPEFLTYFQNEAQLDKSGLPSDRFFAERPEGSVSTLKIQRTQQEDSAVYLCASSPTGKVNTIYFGEGSWLTVV.